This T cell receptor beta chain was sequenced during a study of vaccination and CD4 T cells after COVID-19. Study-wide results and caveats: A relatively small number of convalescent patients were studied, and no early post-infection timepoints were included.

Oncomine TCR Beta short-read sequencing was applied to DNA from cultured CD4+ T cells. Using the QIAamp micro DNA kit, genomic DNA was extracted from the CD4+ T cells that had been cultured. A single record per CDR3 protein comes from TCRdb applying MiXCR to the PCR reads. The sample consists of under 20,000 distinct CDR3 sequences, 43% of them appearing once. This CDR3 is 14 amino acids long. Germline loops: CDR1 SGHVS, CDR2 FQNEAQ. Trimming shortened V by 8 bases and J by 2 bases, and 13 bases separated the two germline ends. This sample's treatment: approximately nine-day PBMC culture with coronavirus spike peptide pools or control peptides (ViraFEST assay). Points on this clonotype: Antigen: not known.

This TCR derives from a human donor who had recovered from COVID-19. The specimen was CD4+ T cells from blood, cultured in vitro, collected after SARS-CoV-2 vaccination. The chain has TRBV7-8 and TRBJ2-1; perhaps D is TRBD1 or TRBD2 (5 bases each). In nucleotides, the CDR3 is TGTGCCAGCGCGAACGGGGCGCCCTACAATGAGCAGTTCTTC. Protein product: CASANGAPYNEQFF.